The 10 T cell receptor beta chains presented below share a single source sample, sequenced in a study of shared clonotypes between healthy human individuals. Assay: immunoSEQ multiplex PCR; the TCRdb copy retains only in-frame clones and omits some. Altogether 300,000 to 400,000 clones are present, 87% being singletons, with the ten largest covering around 15%. Sequenced input: memory CD8+ T cells sorted from blood. Subset here: CD45RO+ cells pooled with CCR7-negative TemRA cells. The receptors were gathered from a man in his late teens or twenties in good health.

The gene calls are TRBV7-9 and TRBJ2-2, with 14 positions matching TRBD2. The CDR3 is made up of 17 amino acids. Germline V gene data show CDR1 as SEHNR and CDR2 as FQNEAQ (reference sequence). V lost 5 bases to trimming and J lost 3 bases; unmatched junction nucleotides: 5. The CDR3 loop is CASSPRLAGGDTGELFF. In nucleotides, the CDR3 is TGTGCCAGCAGCCCCAGACTAGCGGGAGGGGACACCGGGGAGCTGTTTTTT.

The V gene is TRBV5-1, the J gene TRBJ1-2, with unresolved D. The germline gives CDR1 SGHRS, CDR2 YFSETQ. CDR3 length equals 14 residues. Between the trimmed V and J ends, which lost 4 bases and 4 bases, there was a span of 14 bases. CDR3: CASSDPDFFYGYTF. CDR3 DNA sequence: TGCGCCAGCAGCGACCCGGATTTTTTCTATGGCTACACCTTC.

This clone was seen once. V usage is TRBV28 and J usage is TRBJ2-7; the D gene is possibly TRBD1 (5 bases). Trimming shortened V by 3 bases and J by 3 bases, and 12 bases separated the two germline ends. The CDR3 consists of 14 residues. CDR1 is MDHEN and CDR2 is SYDVKM in the germline V gene. The CDR3 loop is CASSFRRQGYEQYF. The CDR3 DNA reads as TGTGCCAGCAGTTTCCGAAGGCAGGGCTACGAGCAGTACTTC. Combining the CDR3 with reference TRBV28 and TRBJ2-7 gives the whole variable domain DVKVTQSSRYLVKRTGEKVFLECVQDMDHENMFWYRQDPGLGLRLIYFSYDVKMKEKGDIPEGYSVSREKKERFSLILESASTNQTSMYLCASSFRRQGYEQYFGPGTRLTVT.

The V and J genes are TRBV6-5 and TRBJ2-7; TRBD1 aligns across 11 bases. V gave up 3 bases and J gave up 2 bases; unmatched junction bases: 3. Germline-derived CDR1 and CDR2 are MNHEY and SVGAGI. The CDR3 covers 15 residues. DNA for the CDR3: TGTGCCAGCAGTTATGGACAGGGGGCAGCCTACGAGCAGTACTTC. Translation gives CASSYGQGAAYEQYF.

About this clone itself: Its ends do not fully match the called genes, so a read error is possible. The V call is TRBV7-9, the J call TRBJ1-1; no clear D. CDR3 size: 12 residues. Germline V gene data show CDR1 as SEHNR and CDR2 as FQNEAQ (reference sequence). Written as DNA, the CDR3 is TGTGCCAGCAGGGCCGGGAGCCCTGATGCTTTCTTT. It is translated as CASRAGSPDAFF.

With regard to this clone: The sample contains more than one DNA sequence encoding this CDR3. J is TRBJ1-1 and V is TRBV19; D unresolved. The CDR3 covers 12 residues. Germline-derived CDR1 and CDR2 are LNHDA and SQIVND (reference sequence). V was shortened by 3 bases and J by 1 base, with 3 bases between the two germline ends. CDR3 coding DNA: TGTGCCAGTAGTATCTGGAACACTGAAGCTTTCTTT. Its protein product is CASSIWNTEAFF.

The V gene is TRBV28, the J gene TRBJ2-7, with D perhaps TRBD1 (5 bases). CDR1 is MDHEN, CDR2 SYDVKM, per germline. Trimming took 8 bases from V and 1 from J, leaving 21 bases between them. The CDR3 covers 16 residues. CDR3 region: CASGAVTSGVSYEQYF. The CDR3, as DNA: TGTGCCAGCGGGGCAGTTACCTCTGGGGTTTCCTACGAGCAGTACTTC.

The V gene is TRBV6-5, the J gene TRBJ1-2; TRBD1 aligns across 8 bases. Germline CDR1 and CDR2: MNHEY and SVGAGI. This CDR3 is built from 16 residues. Losses at the gene ends were 4 bases for V and 7 bases for J; bases not matched to a gene: 14. The CDR3 coding sequence is TGTGCCAGCAGTTTAAGTAGTTGGACAGGGCTCTTTGGCTACACCTTC. This gives the protein CASSLSSWTGLFGYTF.

The chain combines TRBV27 with TRBJ2-7, with D perhaps being TRBD1 or TRBD2 (5 bases each). The ends were cut back, 4 bases at V and 3 bases at J, with 10 bases in the middle. The CDR3 runs to 13 residues. CDR1 and CDR2 (germline): MNHEY, SMNVEV (reference sequence). CDR3 residues: CASSYGTDYEQYF. Written as DNA, the CDR3 is TGTGCCAGCAGTTACGGGACGGACTACGAGCAGTACTTC.

This clone has a handful of counts. The J gene is TRBJ2-7, the V gene TRBV7-9; D gene ambiguous. Germline lookup yields CDR1 SEHNR and CDR2 FQNEAQ (reference sequence). With 5 bases removed from V and 3 bases from J, the gap between germline ends came to 17 bases. The CDR3 has 15 residues. The CDR3 bases are TGTGCCAGCAGCGCCCCGGGTACTCAAGTCTACGAGCAGTACTTC. This translates into CASSAPGTQVYEQYF.